The present entry profiles one TCR beta chain with its context. Its specificity is unknown. Assay used: immunoSEQ multiplex PCR; TCRdb lists only in-frame clones, some missing. In the table there are approximately 150,000 clones, around 89% of which are singletons. The data were obtained in a study of T cell responses to AZD1222 COVID-19 vaccine. The wider study: Pooling was applied to second doses at about 4 or about 12 weeks.

This CDR3 is 15 amino acids long. Per germline, CDR1 LGHDT and CDR2 YNNKEL (reference sequence). J was trimmed by 8 bases and V by 1 base; bases with no gene match: 5. Findings of the study overall: Baseline seropositives among AZD1222 recipients totaled only five to seven. Epitopes outside B.1.351 and B.1.1.7 mutated regions reportedly drew nearly half of spike TCRs.

The origin of this receptor is an adult in good health. The sample here was peripheral blood, taken on day 0 of AZD1222 vaccination. This chain connects TRBV3-1 (or the pseudogene TRBV3-2) to TRBJ2-2; 9 bases are a match to TRBD2. CDR3 bases: TGTGCCAGCAGCCAAGGCCTAGCGGGATTAGGGGAGCTGTTTTTT. Translated, it gives CASSQGLAGLGELFF.